Reported below is one T cell receptor beta chain. Its matching antigen is unknown. The germline V gene has CDR1 SGDLS and CDR2 YYNGEE. Unmatched junction bases numbered 4, after V lost 0 bases and J lost 2 bases. The CDR3 consists of 17 residues. The source of the sample is a study of blood T cells in healthy people across ages. A J-beta primer mix and a sample-barcoded 5' primer were used in a second PCR of about 7 to 12 cycles. One entry per CDR3 protein results from TCRdb running MiXCR on the 5' RACE reads. Of hundreds of thousands of distinct CDR3 sequences in the sample, around 21% are singletons; the top ten hold more than 3%. Study outcomes and limitations: Donor CMV infection status was unknown, possibly confounding age-related changes in expanded clonotypes. Significant beta diversity loss was already apparent by age approximately 38, declining roughly linearly.

This clonotype was sampled from a man between 65 and 79 years old in good health. The chain couples TRBV9 to TRBJ2-5; 13 nucleotides line up with TRBD2. Sequencing was performed on blood. DNA for the CDR3: TGTGCCAGCAGCGTAGGGACTAGCGGGAGTAGTCAAGAGACCCAGTACTTC. Protein product: CASSVGTSGSSQETQYF.